These 17 T cell receptor beta chains originate from one sample sequenced in a study of control samples from healthy donors and cancer patients. The method was immunoSEQ multiplex PCR; TCRdb's version includes in-frame clones alone and lacks a portion of them. This table holds roughly 80,000 clones, 70% to 90% found once. Sequences were obtained from PBMCs. Source of these receptors: a woman aged 60-70 years with head and neck cancer.

This clone was seen just once. In DNA form, the CDR3 reads TGTGCCAGCAGCTTGGAAGAGACAGTCCCAGATACGCAGTATTTT. Amino acid sequence: CASSLEETVPDTQYF. The chain links TRBV5-5 to TRBJ2-3; D is perhaps TRBD1 (5 bases). With 0 bases removed from V and 4 bases from J, the gap between germline ends came to 12 bases. The CDR3 spans 15 residues. Germline V lookup: CDR1 SGHKS, CDR2 YYEKEE (reference sequence).

The table lists this clone with a count of one. The DNA for the CDR3 is TGTGCCAGCAGCAAGAGACTAGCGGGCGAGATAAATGAGCAGTTCTTC. This translates into CASSKRLAGEINEQFF. This chain joins TRBV5-4 and TRBJ2-1; 10 nucleotides line up with TRBD2. After removal of 4 bases from V and 7 bases from J, the junction contained 11 bases not matched to a gene. Germline V gene data show CDR1 as SGHNT and CDR2 as YYREEE (reference sequence). CDR3 size: 16 residues.

This clone was recorded a few times. The V gene is TRBV12-5, the J gene TRBJ1-1; the D gene is possibly TRBD1 (5 bases). V was clipped by 3 bases and J by 5 bases, with 16 bases between them. Germline V CDR1 and CDR2: LGHNT, FRNRAP. This CDR3 has 15 residues. The CDR3, as DNA: TGTGCTAGTGGTTTTGGGGGGAAGGGGAATACTGAAGCTTTCTTT. Translating it yields CASGFGGKGNTEAFF.

This chain connects TRBV11-3 to TRBJ2-1, with 8 bases identical to TRBD1. The CDR3 sequence is 12 residues long. V was clipped by 4 bases and J by 9 bases; unmatched bases: 2. Germline-derived CDR1 and CDR2 are SGHNT and YENEEA. CDR3 nucleotides: TGTGCCAGCAGCTATACAGGGGGTGAGCAGTTCTTC. Amino acid sequence: CASSYTGGEQFF. Together with reference TRBV11-3 and TRBJ2-1, the CDR3 gives the full variable domain: EAGVVQSPRYKIIEKKQPVAFWCNPISGHNTLYWYLQNLGQGPELLIRYENEEAVDDSQLPKDRFSAERLKGVDSTLKIQPAELGDSAVYLCASSYTGGEQFFGPGTRLTVL.

The V and J genes are TRBV7-2 and TRBJ2-4; 15 positions match TRBD2. Germline lookup yields CDR1 SGHTA and CDR2 FQGNSA. CDR3 length equals 17 residues. J was trimmed by 9 bases and V by 5 bases; bases with no gene match: 11. The CDR3 DNA is TGTGCCAGCAGCCTGGGACTAGCGGGAGGAGGGTTGGGCATTCAGTACTTC. This encodes CASSLGLAGGGLGIQYF.

The chain joins TRBV6-5 to TRBJ2-7; D call uncertain. CDR1 is MNHEY and CDR2 is SVGAGI in the germline V gene. V lost 2 bases and J 5 bases, leaving 13 bases between the germline ends. This CDR3 region has 14 residues. The CDR3 DNA reads as TGTGCCAGCAGTTACGGTACGTCAAGGGACGAGCAGTACTTC. Protein product: CASSYGTSRDEQYF.

This chain joins TRBV6-1 and TRBJ1-3; D possibly corresponds to TRBD1 (6 bases). The ends were cut back, 3 bases at V and 4 bases at J, with 13 bases in the middle. CDR3 size: 15 residues. Per germline, CDR1 MNHNS and CDR2 SASEGT. CDR3 region: CASSDGPQGGNTIYF. The CDR3 nucleotides read TGTGCCAGCAGTGACGGCCCACAGGGAGGAAACACCATATATTTT.

In its sample, this clone was seen once. This chain joins TRBV27 and TRBJ1-2, with D tentatively TRBD1 (5 bases). The V end was cut by 5 bases, the J end by 2 bases, with 12 bases between. CDR1 MNHEY and CDR2 SMNVEV come from the germline V gene (reference sequence). The CDR3 runs 14 residues. The CDR3 DNA sequence: TGTGCCAGCAGTGAAGGAGGACAAAACTATGGCTACACCTTC. Translation gives CASSEGGQNYGYTF.

CDR3 sequence (DNA): TGCAGCGTTGAAGGGACTAGCGGGAGCACAGATACGCAGTATTTT. Translated, it gives CSVEGTSGSTDTQYF. This chain links TRBV29-1 with TRBJ2-3; 11 bases fit TRBD2. Germline loops: CDR1 SQVTM, CDR2 ANQGSEA. V gave up 1 base and J gave up 0 bases; unmatched junction bases: 0. CDR3 length: 15 residues.

The chain couples TRBV5-4 to TRBJ1-2; maybe TRBD1 (6 bases). CDR3 size: 14 residues. Germline V gene lookup returns CDR1 SGHNT and CDR2 YYREEE (reference sequence). V dropped 2 bases and J dropped 4 bases, with 12 bases sitting between them. CDR3 region: CASSFPGEAYGYTF. DNA of the CDR3: TGTGCCAGCAGCTTTCCAGGGGAGGCCTATGGCTACACCTTC.

The chain combines TRBV5-1 with TRBJ2-2, with D unresolved. This CDR3 has 14 residues. In germline, CDR1 is SGHRS, CDR2 YFSETQ. Trimming took off 1 base at V and 3 bases at J, with 7 bases between the two ends. In DNA form, the CDR3 reads TGCGCCAGCAGCTTGAGGCCCGACACCGGGGAGCTGTTTTTT. Residues: CASSLRPDTGELFF. Combining the CDR3 with reference TRBV5-1 and TRBJ2-2 gives the whole variable domain KAGVTQTPRYLIKTRGQQVTLSCSPISGHRSVSWYQQTPGQGLQFLFEYFSETQRNKGNFPGRFSGRQFSNSRSEMNVSTLELGDSALYLCASSLRPDTGELFFGEGSRLTVL.

This clone was recorded only once. This chain links TRBV3-1 (or the pseudogene TRBV3-2) with TRBJ2-1, with D perhaps matching TRBD2 (5 bases). This CDR3 is built from 13 residues. V lost 0 bases, J lost 8 bases, and 8 bases lay in between. Germline CDR1 is LGHDT and CDR2 is YNNKEL (reference sequence). The CDR3 loop is CASSQEAADEQFF. DNA for the CDR3: TGTGCCAGCAGCCAAGAGGCAGCGGATGAGCAGTTCTTC.

This chain connects TRBV5-1 to TRBJ2-7; 7 bases match TRBD1. The CDR3 consists of 15 residues. In germline, CDR1 is SGHRS, CDR2 YFSETQ. V was pared by 5 bases and J by 2 bases, with 10 bases of the junction left unmatched. The CDR3 region has the DNA TGCGCCAGCAGTTCCAAGGGGGCGCAGGCCTACGAGCAGTACTTC. This translates into CASSSKGAQAYEQYF.

The chain joins TRBV5-5 to TRBJ1-5, with a possible D match to TRBD1 (5 bases). The CDR3 spans 14 residues. CDR1 is SGHKS, CDR2 YYEKEE, per germline (reference sequence). V gave up 1 base and J gave up 5 bases, with 10 bases separating them. The CDR3 loop reads CASSLRTGDQPQHF. The CDR3 DNA reads TGTGCCAGCAGCTTGCGAACAGGAGATCAGCCCCAGCATTTT.

Remarks on this clone: Other DNA variants within this sample encode the same CDR3. The rearrangement uses TRBV6-5 and TRBJ2-1; 9 bases are shared with TRBD2. V lost 2 bases and J lost 8; bases outside the gene matches: 7. Per germline, CDR1 MNHEY and CDR2 SVGAGI. There are 15 residues in the CDR3. The CDR3 spells CASSYGAGGGYEQFF. In DNA form, the CDR3 reads TGTGCCAGCAGTTACGGGGCGGGAGGGGGGTATGAGCAGTTCTTC.

The gene calls are TRBV14 and TRBJ2-5; 8 nucleotides align to TRBD2. V was pared by 0 bases and J by 2 bases, with 8 bases of the junction left unmatched. Germline V gives CDR1 SGHDN, CDR2 FVKESK. This CDR3 comprises 17 residues. The CDR3 sequence is CASSQEGREVSQETQYF. The CDR3 bases are TGTGCCAGCAGCCAAGAGGGGCGGGAGGTTTCTCAAGAGACCCAGTACTTC.

The CDR3, as DNA: TGTGCCAGTAGTATGAACAGGGGTCTCGATGAGCAGTTCTTC. Its translation: CASSMNRGLDEQFF. The V call is TRBV19, the J call TRBJ2-1; 7 bases line up with TRBD1. V was clipped by 3 bases and J by 8 bases; unmatched bases: 7. The CDR3 totals 14 residues. Germline V gene data show CDR1 as LNHDA and CDR2 as SQIVND (reference sequence).